These 5 T cell receptor beta chains originate from one sample sequenced in a study of T cells after yellow fever vaccination. One entry per CDR3 protein, called by TCRdb with MiXCR from the 5' RACE reads. This sample has 250,000 to 300,000 distinct CDR3 sequences, with roughly 13% found just once. Material: CD4+ T cells sorted from PBMCs, obtained 45 days after the yellow fever booster vaccination. All receptors come from a man aged 30 to 39 who received the YFV17D yellow fever vaccine.

This clonotype was observed at least ten times. The V and J genes are TRBV24-1 and TRBJ2-3, with 8 bases that match TRBD2. CDR1 and CDR2 from the germline V gene are KGHDR and SFDVKD. CDR3 length: 16 amino acids. With 5 bases clipped from V and 4 bases from J, the junction kept 10 bases outside the gene matches. This chain's CDR3 is CATSAASGRGSDTQYF. Written as DNA, the CDR3 is TGTGCCACCAGTGCCGCCAGCGGGAGAGGCTCAGATACGCAGTATTTT.

J is TRBJ2-1 and V is TRBV20-1; 8 bases fit TRBD2. The CDR3 runs to 17 residues. The junction had 10 bases not matched to a gene; V was cut back by 3 bases and J by 0 bases. CDR1 is DFQATT and CDR2 is SNEGSKA in the germline V gene (reference sequence). The CDR3 DNA follows: TGCAGTGCTAGCCTCCCGGGGGGGTTACCCTCCTACAATGAGCAGTTCTTC. Its protein is CSASLPGGLPSYNEQFF.

This clonotype was observed at least ten times. Its ends do not fully match the called genes, so a read error is possible. The chain recombines TRBV29-1 with TRBJ2-5; 7 nucleotides match TRBD1. Germline V lookup: CDR1 SQVTM, CDR2 ANQGSEA. The CDR3 loop spans 12 amino acids. This CDR3 is CSVQDRVETQYF. Written as DNA, the CDR3 is TGCAGCGTTCAAGACAGGGTAGAGACCCAGTACTTC.

The V gene is TRBV15, the J gene TRBJ2-3; TRBD2 is a possible D gene (5 bases). The CDR3 runs to 15 residues. V was cut by 2 bases and J by 2 bases, with 11 bases left in between. Germline V lookup: CDR1 LNHNV, CDR2 YYDKDF (reference sequence). The DNA of the CDR3 is TGTGCCACCAGCAGACCGTGGGAGAACACAGATACGCAGTATTTT. Encoded protein: CATSRPWENTDTQYF. The full variable domain, its missing parts supplied by reference TRBV15 and TRBJ2-3, is DAMVIQNPRYQVTQFGKPVTLSCSQTLNHNVMYWYQQKSSQAPKLLFHYYDKDFNNEADTPDNFQSRRPNTSFCFLDIRSPGLGDTAMYLCATSRPWENTDTQYFGPGTRLTVL.

There are a few counts of this clonotype. In DNA form, the CDR3 reads TGCAGTGCCCTAGCGGGAGGGAAGCCCCATGAGCAGTTCTTC. Residues: CSALAGGKPHEQFF. This chain connects TRBV20-1 to TRBJ2-1; TRBD2 matches 12 bases. V shed 6 bases and J 8 bases; nucleotides not matched to a gene: 8. Germline lookup yields CDR1 DFQATT and CDR2 SNEGSKA (reference sequence). The CDR3 loop spans 14 amino acids.